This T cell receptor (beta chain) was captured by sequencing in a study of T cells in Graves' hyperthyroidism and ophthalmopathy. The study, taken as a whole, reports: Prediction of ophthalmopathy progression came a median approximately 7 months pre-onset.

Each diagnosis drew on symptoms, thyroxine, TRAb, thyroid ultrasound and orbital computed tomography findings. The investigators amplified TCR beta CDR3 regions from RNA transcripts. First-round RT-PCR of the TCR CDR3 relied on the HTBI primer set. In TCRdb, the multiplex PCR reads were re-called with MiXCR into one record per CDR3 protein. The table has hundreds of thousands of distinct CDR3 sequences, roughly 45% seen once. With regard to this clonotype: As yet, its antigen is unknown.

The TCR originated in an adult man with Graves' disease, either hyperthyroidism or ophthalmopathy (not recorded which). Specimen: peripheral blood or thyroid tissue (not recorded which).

The CDR3 reads CSAGRLVVSYEQYF. In DNA, the CDR3 is TGCAGTGCTGGTAGACTAGTCGTCTCCTACGAGCAGTACTTC. The chain carries TRBV20-1 and TRBJ2-7; TRBD2 might be the D (6 bases). V was shortened by 5 bases and J by 0 bases, with 14 bases between the two germline ends. From germline, CDR1 is DFQATT and CDR2 SNEGSKA (reference sequence). CDR3 length: 14 residues.